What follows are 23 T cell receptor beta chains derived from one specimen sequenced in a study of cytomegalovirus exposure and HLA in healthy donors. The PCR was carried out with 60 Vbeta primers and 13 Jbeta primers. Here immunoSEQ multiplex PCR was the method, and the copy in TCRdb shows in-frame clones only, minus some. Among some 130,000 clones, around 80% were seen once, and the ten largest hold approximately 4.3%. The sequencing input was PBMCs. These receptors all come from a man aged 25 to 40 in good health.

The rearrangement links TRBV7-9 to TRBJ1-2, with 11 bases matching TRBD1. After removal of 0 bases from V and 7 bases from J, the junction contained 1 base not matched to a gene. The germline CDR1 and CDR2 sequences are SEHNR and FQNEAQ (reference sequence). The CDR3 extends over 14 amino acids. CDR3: CASSLADRGLGYTF. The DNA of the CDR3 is TGTGCCAGCAGCTTAGCGGACAGGGGGCTTGGCTACACCTTC.

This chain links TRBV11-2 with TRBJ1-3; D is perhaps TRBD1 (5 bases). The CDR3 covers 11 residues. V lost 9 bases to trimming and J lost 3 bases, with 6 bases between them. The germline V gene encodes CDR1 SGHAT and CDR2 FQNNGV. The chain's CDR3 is CARGGGNTIYF. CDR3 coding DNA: TGTGCCAGGGGGGGTGGAAACACCATATATTTT.

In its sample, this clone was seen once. The CDR3 DNA follows: TGCGCCAGCAGTGTCCGGGGAAGTGAAAAACTGTTTTTT. Translating gives CASSVRGSEKLFF. The chain carries TRBV5-1 and TRBJ1-4, with no clear D. The CDR3 loop spans 13 amino acids. V dropped 5 bases and J dropped 7 bases, with 12 bases sitting between them. Germline CDR1 and CDR2: SGHRS and YFSETQ. The whole variable domain, remainder taken from reference TRBV5-1 and TRBJ1-4, is KAGVTQTPRYLIKTRGQQVTLSCSPISGHRSVSWYQQTPGQGLQFLFEYFSETQRNKGNFPGRFSGRQFSNSRSEMNVSTLELGDSALYLCASSVRGSEKLFFGSGTQLSVL.

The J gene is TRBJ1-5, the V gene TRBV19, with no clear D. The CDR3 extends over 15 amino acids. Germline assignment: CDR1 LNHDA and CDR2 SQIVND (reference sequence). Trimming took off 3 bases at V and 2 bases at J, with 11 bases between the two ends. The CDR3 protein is CASSMADKGNQPQHF. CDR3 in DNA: TGTGCCAGTAGTATGGCGGATAAGGGCAATCAGCCCCAGCATTTT.

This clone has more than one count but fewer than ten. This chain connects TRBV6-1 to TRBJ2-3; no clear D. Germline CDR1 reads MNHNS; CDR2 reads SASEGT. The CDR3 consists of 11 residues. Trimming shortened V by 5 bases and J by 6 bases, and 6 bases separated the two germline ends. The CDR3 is CASSLSDTQYF. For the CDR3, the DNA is TGTGCCAGCAGTTTGTCGGATACGCAGTATTTT.

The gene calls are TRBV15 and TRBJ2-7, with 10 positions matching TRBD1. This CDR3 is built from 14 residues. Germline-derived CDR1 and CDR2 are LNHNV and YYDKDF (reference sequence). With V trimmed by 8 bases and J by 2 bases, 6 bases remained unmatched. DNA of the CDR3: TGTGCCACCGGTCCGGGGACAGGGGCCTACGAGCAGTACTTC. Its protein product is CATGPGTGAYEQYF. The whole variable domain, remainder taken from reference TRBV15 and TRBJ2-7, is DAMVIQNPRYQVTQFGKPVTLSCSQTLNHNVMYWYQQKSSQAPKLLFHYYDKDFNNEADTPDNFQSRRPNTSFCFLDIRSPGLGDTAMYLCATGPGTGAYEQYFGPGTRLTVT.

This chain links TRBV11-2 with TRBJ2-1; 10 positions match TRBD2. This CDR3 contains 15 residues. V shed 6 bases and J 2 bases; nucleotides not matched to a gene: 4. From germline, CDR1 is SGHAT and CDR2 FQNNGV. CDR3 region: CASRASGSPYNEQFF. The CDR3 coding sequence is TGTGCCAGCAGAGCTAGCGGGAGCCCCTACAATGAGCAGTTCTTC.

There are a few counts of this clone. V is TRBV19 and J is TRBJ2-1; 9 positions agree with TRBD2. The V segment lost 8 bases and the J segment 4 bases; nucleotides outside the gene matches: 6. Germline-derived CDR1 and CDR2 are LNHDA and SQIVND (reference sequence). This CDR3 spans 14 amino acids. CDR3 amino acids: CASLAGAGYNEQFF. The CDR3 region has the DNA TGTGCCAGTTTAGCGGGAGCAGGATACAATGAGCAGTTCTTC.

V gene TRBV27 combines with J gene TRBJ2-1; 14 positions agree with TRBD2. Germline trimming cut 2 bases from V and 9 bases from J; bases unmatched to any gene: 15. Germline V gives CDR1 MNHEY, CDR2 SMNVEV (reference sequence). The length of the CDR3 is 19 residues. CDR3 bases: TGTGCCAGCAGTTTACGGCCCCCGGGACTAGCGGGAGTGATCGGTGAGCAGTTCTTC. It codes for CASSLRPPGLAGVIGEQFF.

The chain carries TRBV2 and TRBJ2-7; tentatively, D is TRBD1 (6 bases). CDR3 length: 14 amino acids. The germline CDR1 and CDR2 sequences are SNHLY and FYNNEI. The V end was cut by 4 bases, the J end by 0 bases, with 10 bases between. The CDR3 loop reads CASSVRQDSYEQYF. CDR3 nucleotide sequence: TGTGCCAGCAGTGTGAGACAGGACTCCTACGAGCAGTACTTC.

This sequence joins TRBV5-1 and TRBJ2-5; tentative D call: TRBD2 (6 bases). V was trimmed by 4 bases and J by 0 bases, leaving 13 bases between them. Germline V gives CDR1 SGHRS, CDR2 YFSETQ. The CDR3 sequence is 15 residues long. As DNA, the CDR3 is TGCGCCAGCAGCCACCTCAGCGGGTACCAAGAGACCCAGTACTTC. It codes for CASSHLSGYQETQYF.

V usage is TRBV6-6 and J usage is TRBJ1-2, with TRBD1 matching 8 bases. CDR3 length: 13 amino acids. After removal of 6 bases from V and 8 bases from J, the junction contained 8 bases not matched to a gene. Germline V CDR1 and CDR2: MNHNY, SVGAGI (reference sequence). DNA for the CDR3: TGTGCCAGCAGCCCGACAGGGGAAGACGGCTACACCTTC. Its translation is CASSPTGEDGYTF.

In nucleotides, the CDR3 is TGTGCCAGCAGTTTCCACCGCCCGACTTTTCAGCGGGAGGGCATCACCGGGGAGCTGTTTTTT. Translated, it gives CASSFHRPTFQREGITGELFF. The chain joins TRBV28 to TRBJ2-2, with 10 bases fitting TRBD2. The CDR3 spans 21 residues. CDR1 is MDHEN and CDR2 is SYDVKM in the germline V gene. The junction had 20 bases not matched to a gene; V was cut back by 3 bases and J by 4 bases. Together with reference TRBV28 and TRBJ2-2, the CDR3 gives the full variable domain: DVKVTQSSRYLVKRTGEKVFLECVQDMDHENMFWYRQDPGLGLRLIYFSYDVKMKEKGDIPEGYSVSREKKERFSLILESASTNQTSMYLCASSFHRPTFQREGITGELFFGEGSRLTVL.

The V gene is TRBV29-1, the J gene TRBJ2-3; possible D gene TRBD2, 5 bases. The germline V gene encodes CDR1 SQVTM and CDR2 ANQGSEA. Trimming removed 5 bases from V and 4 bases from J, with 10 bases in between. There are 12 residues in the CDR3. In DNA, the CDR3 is TGCAGCGTTCGCCGAGCGGCAGATACGCAGTATTTT. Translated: CSVRRAADTQYF.

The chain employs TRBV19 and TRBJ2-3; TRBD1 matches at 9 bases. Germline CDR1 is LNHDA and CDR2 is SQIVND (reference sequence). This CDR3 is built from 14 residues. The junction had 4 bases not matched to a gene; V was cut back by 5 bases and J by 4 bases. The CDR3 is CASSDRDRADTQYF. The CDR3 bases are TGTGCCAGTAGTGACCGGGACAGGGCAGATACGCAGTATTTT.

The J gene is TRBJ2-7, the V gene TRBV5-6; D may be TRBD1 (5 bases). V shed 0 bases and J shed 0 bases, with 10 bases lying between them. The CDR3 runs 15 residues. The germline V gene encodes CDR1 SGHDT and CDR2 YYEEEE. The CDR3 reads CASSLVWGSSYEQYF. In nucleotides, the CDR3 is TGTGCCAGCAGCTTGGTTTGGGGCAGCTCCTACGAGCAGTACTTC.

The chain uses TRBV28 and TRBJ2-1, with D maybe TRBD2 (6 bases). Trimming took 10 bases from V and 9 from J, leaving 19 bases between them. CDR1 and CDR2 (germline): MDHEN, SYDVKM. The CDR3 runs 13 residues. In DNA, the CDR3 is TGTGCCAACGCCGGGACTTGGGGCGGTGAGCAGTTCTTC. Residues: CANAGTWGGEQFF.

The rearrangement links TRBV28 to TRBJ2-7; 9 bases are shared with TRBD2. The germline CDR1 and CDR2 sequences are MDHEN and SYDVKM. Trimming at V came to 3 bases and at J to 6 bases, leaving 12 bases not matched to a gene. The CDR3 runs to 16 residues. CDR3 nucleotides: TGTGCCAGCAGTTTCCCGATAGCGGGAGAACTCAGCGAGCAGTACTTC. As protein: CASSFPIAGELSEQYF.

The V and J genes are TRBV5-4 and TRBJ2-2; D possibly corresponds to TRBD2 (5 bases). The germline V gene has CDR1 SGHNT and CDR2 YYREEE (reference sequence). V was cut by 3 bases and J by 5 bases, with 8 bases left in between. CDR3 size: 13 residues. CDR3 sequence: CASSSGTTGELFF. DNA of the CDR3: TGTGCCAGCAGCTCGGGAACAACCGGGGAGCTGTTTTTT. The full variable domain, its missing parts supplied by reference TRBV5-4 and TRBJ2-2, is ETGVTQSPTHLIKTRGQQVTLRCSSQSGHNTVSWYQQALGQGPQFIFQYYREEENGRGNFPPRFSGLQFPNYSSELNVNALELDDSALYLCASSSGTTGELFFGEGSRLTVL.

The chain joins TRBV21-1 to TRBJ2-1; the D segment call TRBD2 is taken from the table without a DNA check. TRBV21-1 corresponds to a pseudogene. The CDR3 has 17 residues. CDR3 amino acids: CASSKGRGEAPGEEQFF. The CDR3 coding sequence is TGTGCCAGCAGCAAAGGACGTGGGGAGGCGCCGGGCGAGGAGCAGTTCTTC.

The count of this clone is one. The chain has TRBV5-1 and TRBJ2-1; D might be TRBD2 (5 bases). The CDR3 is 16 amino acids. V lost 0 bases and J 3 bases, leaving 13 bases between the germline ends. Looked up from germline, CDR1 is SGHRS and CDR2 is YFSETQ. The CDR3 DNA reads TGCGCCAGCAGCTTGGTGGCTATCGGGAACTACAATGAGCAGTTCTTC. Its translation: CASSLVAIGNYNEQFF.

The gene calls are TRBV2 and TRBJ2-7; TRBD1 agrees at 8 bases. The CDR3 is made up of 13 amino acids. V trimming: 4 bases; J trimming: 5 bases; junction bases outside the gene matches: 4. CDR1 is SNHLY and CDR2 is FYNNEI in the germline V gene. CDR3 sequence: CASSVNRGDEQYF. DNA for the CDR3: TGTGCCAGCAGTGTGAACAGGGGGGACGAGCAGTACTTC. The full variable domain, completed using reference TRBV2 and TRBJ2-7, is EPEVTQTPSHQVTQMGQEVILRCVPISNHLYFYWYRQILGQKVEFLVSFYNNEISEKSEIFDDQFSVERPDGSNFTLKIRSTKLEDSAMYFCASSVNRGDEQYFGPGTRLTVT.

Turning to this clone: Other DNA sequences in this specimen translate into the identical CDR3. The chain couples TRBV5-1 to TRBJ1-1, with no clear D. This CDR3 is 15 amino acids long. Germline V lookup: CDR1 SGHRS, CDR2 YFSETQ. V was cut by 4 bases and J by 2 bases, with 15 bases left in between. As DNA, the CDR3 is TGCGCCAGCAGCCCCCGGGAGGGAGCAAACACTGAAGCTTTCTTT. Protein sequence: CASSPREGANTEAFF.